The 22 T cell receptor beta chains below were found in one sample sequenced in a study of cytomegalovirus exposure and HLA in healthy donors. Primers for the PCR totalled 60 Vbeta and 13 Jbeta. Data came from immunoSEQ multiplex PCR; TCRdb stores just in-frame clones and leaves some out. Among 90,000 to 130,000 clones, 75% to 80% were seen once, and the ten largest hold around 1.3%. Sequenced input: PBMCs. The receptors come from a woman under 40 in good health and CMV-seronegative.

This clone was counted a single time. V is TRBV27 and J is TRBJ1-6; D not resolved. This CDR3 comprises 14 residues. The V and J ends lost 7 bases and 2 bases respectively, with 9 bases between them. CDR1 is MNHEY, CDR2 SMNVEV, per germline (reference sequence). This CDR3 is CASTRGTYNSPLHF. The CDR3 DNA sequence: TGTGCCAGCACTCGTGGCACCTATAATTCACCCCTCCACTTT.

As DNA, the CDR3 is TGCGCCAGCAGCCGGACAGTTTCCTACAATGAGCAGTTCTTC. This codes for CASSRTVSYNEQFF. J is TRBJ2-1 and V is TRBV5-1, with a weak D call TRBD1 (6 bases). Germline loops: CDR1 SGHRS, CDR2 YFSETQ. V lost 4 bases to trimming and J lost 1 base, with 9 bases between them. The CDR3 length is 14 residues. Drawing the rest from reference TRBV5-1 and TRBJ2-1, the complete variable domain is KAGVTQTPRYLIKTRGQQVTLSCSPISGHRSVSWYQQTPGQGLQFLFEYFSETQRNKGNFPGRFSGRQFSNSRSEMNVSTLELGDSALYLCASSRTVSYNEQFFGPGTRLTVL.

The chain recombines TRBV4-1 with TRBJ1-1, with 8 bases that match TRBD1. V lost 3 bases, J lost 7 bases, and 10 bases stayed unmatched. Germline V CDR1 and CDR2: MGHRA, YSYEKL. The CDR3 consists of 15 residues. Here the CDR3 reads CASSQHGTGSREAFF. The CDR3 DNA reads as TGCGCCAGCAGCCAGCACGGGACAGGCAGCCGTGAAGCTTTCTTT.

V is TRBV7-2 and J is TRBJ2-7; 12 nucleotides match TRBD2. J lost 1 base, V lost 3 bases, and 4 bases had no gene match. Germline V CDR1 and CDR2: SGHTA, FQGNSA. This CDR3 comprises 16 residues. CDR3 in DNA: TGTGCCAGCAGCTTGCCCGGACTAGCGGGATCCTACGAGCAGTACTTC. This codes for CASSLPGLAGSYEQYF.

The rearrangement uses TRBV2 and TRBJ2-3, with D unresolved. Germline CDR1 reads SNHLY; CDR2 reads FYNNEI. This CDR3 has 15 amino acids. V lost 4 bases, J lost 2 bases, and 13 bases lay in between. This CDR3 is CASSVNQANTDTQYF. The CDR3 nucleotides are TGTGCCAGCAGTGTGAACCAGGCAAACACAGATACGCAGTATTTT.

The V call is TRBV7-2, the J call TRBJ2-7; tentatively, D is TRBD1 (6 bases). CDR3 length: 15 amino acids. V was shortened by 0 bases and J by 5 bases, with 14 bases between the two germline ends. The germline gives CDR1 SGHTA, CDR2 FQGNSA. CDR3 in amino acids: CASSLAPTGSHEQYF. The CDR3 DNA sequence: TGTGCCAGCAGCTTAGCCCCAACAGGGTCCCACGAGCAGTACTTC. The full variable domain, rest sourced from reference TRBV7-2 and TRBJ2-7, is GAGVSQSPSNKVTEKGKDVELRCDPISGHTALYWYRQSLGQGLEFLIYFQGNSAPDKSGLPSDRFSAERTGGSVSTLTIQRTQQEDSAVYLCASSLAPTGSHEQYFGPGTRLTVT.

This clone was seen a few times. The chain uses TRBV28 and TRBJ2-7; D possibly corresponds to TRBD1 (5 bases). CDR3 length: 14 amino acids. Germline values: CDR1 MDHEN, CDR2 SYDVKM. Trimming stripped 4 bases from V and 1 base from J, with 11 bases between. CDR3 amino acids: CASSYQGLSYEQYF. Here the CDR3 DNA reads TGTGCCAGCAGTTACCAGGGTTTGTCCTACGAGCAGTACTTC.

The J gene is TRBJ1-5, the V gene TRBV2; D is undetermined. Trimming took 2 bases from V and 3 from J, leaving 11 bases between them. The CDR3 runs 15 residues. Germline assignment: CDR1 SNHLY and CDR2 FYNNEI. The CDR3 DNA reads as TGTGCCAGCAGTGAAAACAGACCTTACAATCAGCCCCAGCATTTT. Translation: CASSENRPYNQPQHF.

The genes are TRBV6-5 and TRBJ1-1, with 8 nucleotides matching TRBD1. J gave up 10 bases and V 8 bases, and 18 bases lay outside the gene matches. The CDR3 is made up of 15 amino acids. Germline lookup yields CDR1 MNHEY and CDR2 SVGAGI. In nucleotides, the CDR3 is TGTGCCAGCTCATACGATAGATCAGGGGGCTTACGAGCTTTCTTT. This sequence encodes CASSYDRSGGLRAFF.

This chain links TRBV28 with TRBJ1-1; perhaps TRBD1 as D (6 bases). The V gene's germline CDR1 is MDHEN and CDR2 SYDVKM. V was shortened by 2 bases and J by 8 bases, with 18 bases between the two germline ends. CDR3 size: 15 residues. CDR3 region: CASSLRRGAQTEAFF. The DNA of the CDR3 is TGTGCCAGCAGTTTACGTCGGGGGGCTCAAACCGAAGCTTTCTTT.

This chain's CDR3 is CASSEASYRGVDIQYF. The DNA for the CDR3 is TGTGCCAGCAGTGAAGCGAGTTACAGGGGTGTCGACATTCAGTACTTC. The V call is TRBV6-1, the J call TRBJ2-4, with TRBD1 identical over 7 bases. The germline CDR1 and CDR2 sequences are MNHNS and SASEGT. This CDR3 is 16 amino acids long. The V and J ends lost 0 bases and 8 bases, in that order; junction bases with no gene match: 10.

The chain couples TRBV28 to TRBJ1-5; D is possibly TRBD1 (5 bases). The CDR3 length is 15 residues. Between the trimmed V and J ends, which lost 3 bases and 4 bases, there was a span of 13 bases. The germline CDR1 and CDR2 sequences are MDHEN and SYDVKM. CDR3 sequence (DNA): TGTGCCAGCAGTTTTGGGGGGGGTAGGAATCAGCCCCAGCATTTT. Its protein product is CASSFGGGRNQPQHF.

The DNA of the CDR3 is TGTGCCAGCAGCTTGGGACAGGGGGTAGAGACCCAGTACTTC. Its protein product is CASSLGQGVETQYF. This sequence joins TRBV7-2 and TRBJ2-5; 11 bases are shared with TRBD1. This CDR3 is built from 14 residues. The germline CDR1 and CDR2 sequences are SGHTA and FQGNSA. The trim removed 3 bases at V and 4 bases at J, leaving 1 base unmatched.

CDR3 residues: CASSLAQGGQPQHF. In DNA, the CDR3 is TGTGCCAGCAGCTTAGCGCAGGGCGGTCAGCCCCAGCATTTT. This chain links TRBV7-2 with TRBJ1-5, with D perhaps matching TRBD1 (5 bases). V lost 0 bases and J lost 6, with 9 bases in between. The CDR3 is 14 amino acids. Germline lookup yields CDR1 SGHTA and CDR2 FQGNSA. Looking up the rest from reference TRBV7-2 and TRBJ1-5 gives the full variable domain: GAGVSQSPSNKVTEKGKDVELRCDPISGHTALYWYRQSLGQGLEFLIYFQGNSAPDKSGLPSDRFSAERTGGSVSTLTIQRTQQEDSAVYLCASSLAQGGQPQHFGDGTRLSIL.

The chain employs TRBV18 and TRBJ1-1; D call uncertain. The CDR3 contains 13 residues. Germline V gene data show CDR1 as KGHSH and CDR2 as LQKENI. V dropped 4 bases and J dropped 0 bases, with 6 bases sitting between them. For the CDR3, the DNA is TGTGCCAGCTCACGACCCGTGAACACTGAAGCTTTCTTT. Translating it yields CASSRPVNTEAFF. The variable domain in full, with the rest retrieved from reference TRBV18 and TRBJ1-1, is NAGVMQNPRHLVRRRGQEARLRCSPMKGHSHVYWYRQLPEEGLKFMVYLQKENIIDESGMPKERFSAEFPKEGPSILRIQQVVRGDSAAYFCASSRPVNTEAFFGQGTRLTVV.

The chain links TRBV5-1 to TRBJ2-2, with 7 bases matching TRBD1. V was clipped by 5 bases and J by 6 bases; unmatched bases: 10. The V gene's germline CDR1 is SGHRS and CDR2 YFSETQ. The CDR3 runs 15 residues. The CDR3 bases are TGCGCCAGCAGTATCCGAGGGGGCGCCCCCGGGGAGCTGTTTTTT. Its translation is CASSIRGGAPGELFF.

A few counts support this clone. The chain recombines TRBV5-1 with TRBJ1-4, with D perhaps TRBD1 (6 bases). The CDR3 spans 15 residues. The V end was cut by 3 bases, the J end by 3 bases, with 12 bases between. The V gene's germline CDR1 is SGHRS and CDR2 YFSETQ. The CDR3, as DNA: TGCGCCAGCAGCTCGAAGACAGGCCCTAATGAAAAACTGTTTTTT. Translated: CASSSKTGPNEKLFF.

The CDR3 reads CAISVGSEDEQFF. DNA of the CDR3: TGTGCCATCAGTGTGGGTAGCGAAGATGAGCAGTTCTTC. The J gene is TRBJ2-1, the V gene TRBV10-3, with a possible D match to TRBD2 (5 bases). The V end was cut by 4 bases, the J end by 8 bases, with 12 bases between. CDR1 ENHRY and CDR2 SYGVKD come from the germline V gene. The CDR3 loop spans 13 amino acids.

The rearrangement links TRBV15 to TRBJ1-4, with D uncertain. Germline V CDR1 and CDR2: LNHNV, YYDKDF (reference sequence). V was cut by 1 base and J by 7 bases, with 13 bases left in between. CDR3 size: 15 residues. The CDR3 loop is CATSRGLASGEKLFF. Written as DNA, the CDR3 is TGTGCCACCAGCAGAGGCCTTGCGTCAGGTGAAAAACTGTTTTTT.

CDR3 sequence: CASSWDRGRSYEQYF. The DNA of the CDR3 is TGTGCCAGCAGCTGGGACAGGGGGCGCTCCTACGAGCAGTACTTC. The rearrangement uses TRBV7-9 and TRBJ2-7, with TRBD1 matching 12 bases. Germline CDR1 SEHNR, CDR2 FQNEAQ (reference sequence). CDR3 size: 15 residues. Losses at the gene ends were 4 bases for V and 0 bases for J; bases not matched to a gene: 1.

This rearrangement joins TRBV28 to TRBJ1-2; TRBD1 matches at 7 bases. With V trimmed by 3 bases and J by 1 base, 2 bases remained unmatched. The CDR3 length is 14 residues. CDR1 MDHEN and CDR2 SYDVKM come from the germline V gene. CDR3 loop: CASSFRGFNYGYTF. In DNA, the CDR3 is TGTGCCAGCAGTTTCAGGGGGTTTAACTATGGCTACACCTTC.

The chain carries TRBV5-6 and TRBJ2-7, with TRBD2 matching over 9 bases. CDR1 is SGHDT, CDR2 YYEEEE, per germline. The junction had 14 bases not matched to a gene; V was cut back by 4 bases and J by 3 bases. The CDR3 is made up of 17 amino acids. CDR3 protein: CASSLWGEAGGFYEQYF. In DNA, the CDR3 is TGTGCCAGCAGCCTTTGGGGGGAGGCGGGAGGGTTCTACGAGCAGTACTTC.